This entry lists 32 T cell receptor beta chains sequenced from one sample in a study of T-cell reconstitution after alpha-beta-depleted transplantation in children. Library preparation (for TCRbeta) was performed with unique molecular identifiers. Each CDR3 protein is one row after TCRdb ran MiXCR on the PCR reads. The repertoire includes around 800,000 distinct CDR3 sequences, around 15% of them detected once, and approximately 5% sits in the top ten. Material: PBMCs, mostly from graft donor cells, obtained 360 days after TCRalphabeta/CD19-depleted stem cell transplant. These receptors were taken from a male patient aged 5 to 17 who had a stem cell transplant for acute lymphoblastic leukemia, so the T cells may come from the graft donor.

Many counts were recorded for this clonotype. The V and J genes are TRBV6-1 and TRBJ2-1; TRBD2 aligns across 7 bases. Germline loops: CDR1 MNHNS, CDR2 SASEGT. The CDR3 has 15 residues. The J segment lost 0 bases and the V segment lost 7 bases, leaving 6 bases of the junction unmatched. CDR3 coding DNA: TGTGCCAGCAACAGCGGGATAAGCTCCTACAATGAGCAGTTCTTC. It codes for CASNSGISSYNEQFF.

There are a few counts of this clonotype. The CDR3 DNA is TGCAGCGTGGCGACCCTAGGGCAGTTCTTC. Residues: CSVATLGQFF. V and J are TRBV29-1 and TRBJ2-1; D is unclear. This CDR3 is built from 10 residues. The V gene lost 6 bases and the J gene lost 12 bases, with 12 bases spanning the gap. In germline, CDR1 is SQVTM, CDR2 ANQGSEA.

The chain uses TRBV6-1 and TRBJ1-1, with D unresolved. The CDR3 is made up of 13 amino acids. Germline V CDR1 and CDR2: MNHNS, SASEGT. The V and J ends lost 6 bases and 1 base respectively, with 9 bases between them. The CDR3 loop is CASRRYRNTEAFF. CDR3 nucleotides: TGTGCCAGCAGAAGGTACAGGAACACTGAAGCTTTCTTT.

CDR3 bases: TGCAGTGCTAGAGGACGGCGCGGGAGTACAGATACGCAGTATTTT. Translating gives CSARGRRGSTDTQYF. The chain links TRBV20-1 to TRBJ2-3; 7 bases agree with TRBD2. Germline CDR1 and CDR2: DFQATT and SNEGSKA (reference sequence). V gave up 1 base and J gave up 3 bases; unmatched junction bases: 7. This CDR3 is 15 amino acids long.

This chain's CDR3 is CASSLSPRDFKTYEQYF. The DNA for the CDR3 is TGTGCCAGCAGTTTAAGCCCCCGGGACTTCAAAACCTACGAGCAGTACTTC. The chain is built from TRBV12-3 or TRBV12-4 and TRBJ2-7; tentatively, D is TRBD2 (6 bases). V lost 2 bases to trimming and J lost 2 bases, with 19 bases between them. The CDR3 has 17 residues.

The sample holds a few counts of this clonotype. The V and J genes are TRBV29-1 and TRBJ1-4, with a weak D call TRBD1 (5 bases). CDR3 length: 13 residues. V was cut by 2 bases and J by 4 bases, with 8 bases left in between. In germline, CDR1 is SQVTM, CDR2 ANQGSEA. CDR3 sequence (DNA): TGCAGCGTTGAACTCGACAGTAATGAAAAACTGTTTTTT. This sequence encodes CSVELDSNEKLFF.

The CDR3 region has the DNA TGTGCCAGCAGTTTGTTGGGCGCGCCTAACTATGGCTACACCTTC. This sequence encodes CASSLLGAPNYGYTF. This chain uses TRBV12-3 or TRBV12-4 with TRBJ1-2; no clear D. This CDR3 has 15 residues. Trimming took off 3 bases at V and 0 bases at J, with 11 bases between the two ends.

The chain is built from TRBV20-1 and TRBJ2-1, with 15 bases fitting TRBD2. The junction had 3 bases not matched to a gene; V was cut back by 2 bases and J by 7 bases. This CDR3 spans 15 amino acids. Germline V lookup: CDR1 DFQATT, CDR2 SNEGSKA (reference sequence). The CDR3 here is CSARSGTSGRNEQFF. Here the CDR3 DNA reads TGCAGTGCTAGATCCGGGACTAGCGGGAGGAATGAGCAGTTCTTC.

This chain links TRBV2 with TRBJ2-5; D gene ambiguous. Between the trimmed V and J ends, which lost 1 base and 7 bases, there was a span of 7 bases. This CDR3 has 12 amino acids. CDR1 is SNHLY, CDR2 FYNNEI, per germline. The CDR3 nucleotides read TGTGCCAGCAGTGAAGGGTGGGGGACCCAGTACTTC. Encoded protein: CASSEGWGTQYF.

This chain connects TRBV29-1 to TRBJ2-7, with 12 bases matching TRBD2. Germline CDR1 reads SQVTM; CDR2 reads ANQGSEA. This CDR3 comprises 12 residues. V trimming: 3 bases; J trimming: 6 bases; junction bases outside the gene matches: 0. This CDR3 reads CSVEGLAGEQYF. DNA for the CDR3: TGCAGCGTTGAGGGACTAGCGGGCGAGCAGTACTTC.

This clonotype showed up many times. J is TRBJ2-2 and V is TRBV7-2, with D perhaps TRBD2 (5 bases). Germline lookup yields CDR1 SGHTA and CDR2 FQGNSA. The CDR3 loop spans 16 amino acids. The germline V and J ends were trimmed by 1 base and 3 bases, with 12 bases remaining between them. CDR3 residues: CASSLGWSGYTGELFF. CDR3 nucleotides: TGTGCCAGCAGCTTAGGGTGGAGCGGATACACCGGGGAGCTGTTTTTT. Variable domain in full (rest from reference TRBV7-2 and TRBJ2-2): GAGVSQSPSNKVTEKGKDVELRCDPISGHTALYWYRQSLGQGLEFLIYFQGNSAPDKSGLPSDRFSAERTGGSVSTLTIQRTQQEDSAVYLCASSLGWSGYTGELFFGEGSRLTVL.

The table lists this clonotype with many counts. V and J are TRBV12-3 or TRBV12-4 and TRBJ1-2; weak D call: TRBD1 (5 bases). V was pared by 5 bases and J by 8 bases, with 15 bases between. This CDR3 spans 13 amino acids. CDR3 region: CASSPDRGWGYTF. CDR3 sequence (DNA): TGTGCCAGCAGTCCAGACAGAGGGTGGGGCTACACCTTC.

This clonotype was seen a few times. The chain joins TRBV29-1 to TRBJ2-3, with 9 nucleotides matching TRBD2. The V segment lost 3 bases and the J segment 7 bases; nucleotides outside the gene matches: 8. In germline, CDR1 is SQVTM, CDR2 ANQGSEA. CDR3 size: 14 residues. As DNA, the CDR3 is TGCAGCGTTGAGTGGCGGGAGGGCCCCTATACGCAGTATTTT. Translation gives CSVEWREGPYTQYF.

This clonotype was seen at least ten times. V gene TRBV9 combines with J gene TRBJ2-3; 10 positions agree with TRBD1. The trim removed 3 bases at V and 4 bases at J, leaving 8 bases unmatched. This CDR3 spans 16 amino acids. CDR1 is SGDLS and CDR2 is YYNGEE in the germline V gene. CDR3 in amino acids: CASSAPGQGRADTQYF. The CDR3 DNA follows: TGTGCCAGCAGCGCCCCGGGACAGGGGAGGGCAGATACGCAGTATTTT.

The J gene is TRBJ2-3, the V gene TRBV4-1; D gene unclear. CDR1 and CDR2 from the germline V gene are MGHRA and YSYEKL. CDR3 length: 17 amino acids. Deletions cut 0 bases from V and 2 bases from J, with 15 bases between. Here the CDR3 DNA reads TGCGCCAGCAGCCAAGAGGCCCCCCGGGTATACACAGATACGCAGTATTTT. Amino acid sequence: CASSQEAPRVYTDTQYF.

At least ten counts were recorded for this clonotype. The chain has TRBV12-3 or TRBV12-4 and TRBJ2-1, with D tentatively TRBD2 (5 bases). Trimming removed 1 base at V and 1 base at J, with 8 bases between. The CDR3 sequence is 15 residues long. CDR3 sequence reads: CASSLGGPSYNEQFF. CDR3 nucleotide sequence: TGTGCCAGCAGTTTAGGAGGGCCTTCCTACAATGAGCAGTTCTTC.

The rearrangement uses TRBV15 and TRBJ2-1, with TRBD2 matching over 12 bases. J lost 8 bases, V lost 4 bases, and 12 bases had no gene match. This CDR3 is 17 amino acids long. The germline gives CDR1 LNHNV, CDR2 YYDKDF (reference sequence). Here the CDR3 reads CATSTLAGGPPTHEQFF. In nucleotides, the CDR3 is TGTGCCACCAGCACGCTAGCGGGAGGGCCACCGACTCATGAGCAGTTCTTC.

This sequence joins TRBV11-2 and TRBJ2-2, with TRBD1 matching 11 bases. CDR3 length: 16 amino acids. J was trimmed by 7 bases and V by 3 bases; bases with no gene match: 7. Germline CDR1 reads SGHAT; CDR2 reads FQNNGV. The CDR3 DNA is TGTGCCAGCAGCTTCCGGACAGGGGGCATGGGCGGGGAGCTGTTTTTT. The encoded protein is CASSFRTGGMGGELFF.

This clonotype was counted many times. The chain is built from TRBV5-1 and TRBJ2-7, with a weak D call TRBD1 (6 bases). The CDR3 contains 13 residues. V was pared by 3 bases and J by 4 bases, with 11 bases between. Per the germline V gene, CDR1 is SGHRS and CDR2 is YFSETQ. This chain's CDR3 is CASSWTAEYEQYF. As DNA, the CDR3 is TGCGCCAGCAGCTGGACAGCAGAATACGAGCAGTACTTC.

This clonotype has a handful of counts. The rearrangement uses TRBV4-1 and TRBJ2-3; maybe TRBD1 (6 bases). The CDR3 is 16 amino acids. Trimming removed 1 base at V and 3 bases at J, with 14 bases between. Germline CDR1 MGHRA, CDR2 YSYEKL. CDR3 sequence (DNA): TGCGCCAGCAGCCAAGGAGAAAGGACAGCGACAGATACGCAGTATTTT. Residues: CASSQGERTATDTQYF.

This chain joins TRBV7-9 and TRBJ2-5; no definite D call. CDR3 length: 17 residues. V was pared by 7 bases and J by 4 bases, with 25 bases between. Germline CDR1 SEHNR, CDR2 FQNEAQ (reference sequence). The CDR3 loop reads CASTWGRLKAVGETQYF. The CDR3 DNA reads TGTGCCAGCACCTGGGGTAGGCTTAAGGCAGTTGGAGAGACCCAGTACTTC.

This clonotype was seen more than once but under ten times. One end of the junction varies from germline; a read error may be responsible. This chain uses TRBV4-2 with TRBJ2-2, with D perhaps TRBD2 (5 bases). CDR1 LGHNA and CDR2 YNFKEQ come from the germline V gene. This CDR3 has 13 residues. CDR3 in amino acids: CASSQVSQRQKIF. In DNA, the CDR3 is TGTGCCAGCAGCCAAGTTAGCCAGCGGCAAAAGATATTT.

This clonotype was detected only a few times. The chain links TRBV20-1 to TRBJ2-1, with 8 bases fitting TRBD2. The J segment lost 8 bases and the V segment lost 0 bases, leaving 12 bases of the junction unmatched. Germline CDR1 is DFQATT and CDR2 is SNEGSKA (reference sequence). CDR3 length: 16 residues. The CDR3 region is CSARDIAGGWVDEQFF. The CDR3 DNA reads TGCAGTGCTAGAGATATTGCGGGGGGCTGGGTCGATGAGCAGTTCTTC.

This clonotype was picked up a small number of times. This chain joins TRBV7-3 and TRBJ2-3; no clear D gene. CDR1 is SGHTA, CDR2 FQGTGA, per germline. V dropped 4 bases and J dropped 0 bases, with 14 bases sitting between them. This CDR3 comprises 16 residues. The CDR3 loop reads CASSSLAGSSTDTQYF. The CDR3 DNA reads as TGTGCCAGCAGCTCGCTGGCCGGTTCTAGCACAGATACGCAGTATTTT.

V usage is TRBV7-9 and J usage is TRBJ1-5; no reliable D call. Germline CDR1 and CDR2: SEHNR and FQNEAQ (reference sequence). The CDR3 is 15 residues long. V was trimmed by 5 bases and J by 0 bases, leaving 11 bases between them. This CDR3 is CASSPRTDSNQPQHF. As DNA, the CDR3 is TGTGCCAGCAGCCCCAGAACAGATAGCAATCAGCCCCAGCATTTT.

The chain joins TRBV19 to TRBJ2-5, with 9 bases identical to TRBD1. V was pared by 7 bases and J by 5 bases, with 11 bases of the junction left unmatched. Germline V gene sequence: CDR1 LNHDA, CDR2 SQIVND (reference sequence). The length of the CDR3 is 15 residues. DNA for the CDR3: TGTGCCAGTACCGGGGAGACAGGGGGGTGGGAGACCCAGTACTTC. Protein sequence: CASTGETGGWETQYF.

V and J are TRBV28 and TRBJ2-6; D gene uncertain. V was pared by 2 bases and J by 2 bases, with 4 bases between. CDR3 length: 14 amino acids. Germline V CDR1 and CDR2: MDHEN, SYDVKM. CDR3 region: CASSLPTGANVLTF. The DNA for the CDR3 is TGTGCCAGCAGTTTACCAACTGGGGCCAACGTCCTGACTTTC.

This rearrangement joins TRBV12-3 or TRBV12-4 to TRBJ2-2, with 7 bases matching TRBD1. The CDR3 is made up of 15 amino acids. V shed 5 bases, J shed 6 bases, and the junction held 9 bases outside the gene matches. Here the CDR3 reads CASSVRQGIAGELFF. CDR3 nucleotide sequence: TGTGCCAGCAGTGTACGACAGGGAATCGCCGGGGAGCTGTTTTTT.

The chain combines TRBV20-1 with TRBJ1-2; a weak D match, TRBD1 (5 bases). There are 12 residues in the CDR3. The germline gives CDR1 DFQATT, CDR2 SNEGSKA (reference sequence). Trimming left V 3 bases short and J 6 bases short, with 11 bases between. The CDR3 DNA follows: TGCAGTGCTAGTATGAGACAGCATGGCTACACCTTC. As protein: CSASMRQHGYTF.

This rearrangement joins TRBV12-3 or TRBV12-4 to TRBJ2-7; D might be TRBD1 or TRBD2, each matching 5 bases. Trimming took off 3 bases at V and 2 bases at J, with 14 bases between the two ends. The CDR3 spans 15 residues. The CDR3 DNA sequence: TGTGCCAGCAGTTTTACCCGGGACGGTACCTACGAGCAGTACTTC. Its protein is CASSFTRDGTYEQYF.

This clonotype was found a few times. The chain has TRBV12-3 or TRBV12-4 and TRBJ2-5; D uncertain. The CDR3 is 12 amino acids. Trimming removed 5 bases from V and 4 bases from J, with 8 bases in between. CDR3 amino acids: CASSRPPETQYF. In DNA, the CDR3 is TGTGCCAGCAGTAGGCCGCCAGAGACCCAGTACTTC.

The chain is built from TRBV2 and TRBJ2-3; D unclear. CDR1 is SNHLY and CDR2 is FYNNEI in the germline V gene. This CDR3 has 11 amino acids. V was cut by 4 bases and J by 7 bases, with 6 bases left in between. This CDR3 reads CASSGQNTQYF. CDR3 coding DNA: TGTGCCAGCAGTGGGCAGAATACGCAGTATTTT.